This record covers a single TCR beta chain. Its specificity is not known. Making use of molecular barcodes, quantitative 5'-RACE generated TCR beta libraries. From the 5' RACE reads, TCRdb called clonotypes with MiXCR, one entry per CDR3 protein. The sample records a few hundred thousand distinct CDR3 sequences, approximately 16% being singletons. The data originate from a study of CD8 T cells in ankylosing spondylitis. This CDR3 has 14 residues. V gave up 0 bases and J gave up 6 bases, with 11 bases separating them. In germline, CDR1 is MGHRA, CDR2 YSYEKL. Overall study results and limits: Disease-linked clones bore a CD8+ phenotype and were relatively rare in peripheral blood. From matched ankylosing spondylitis synovial fluid, disease-linked clones were reportedly recovered at significantly enriched levels. Reactive arthritis synovial fluid and blood previously showed some of these motif variants. Blood of patients with ankylosing spondylitis appeared to be characterized by a TCR beta motif of eight highly homologous variants.

The clonotype originates from a male donor with ankylosing spondylitis. Sequencing was done on a sample of blood, either unsorted or a sorted T cell fraction (not recorded which). V usage is TRBV4-1 and J usage is TRBJ1-2; D gene uncertain. The DNA for the CDR3 is TGCGCCAGCAGCCAAGACAGAGGAGGGAATGGCTACACCTTC. It translates to CASSQDRGGNGYTF.